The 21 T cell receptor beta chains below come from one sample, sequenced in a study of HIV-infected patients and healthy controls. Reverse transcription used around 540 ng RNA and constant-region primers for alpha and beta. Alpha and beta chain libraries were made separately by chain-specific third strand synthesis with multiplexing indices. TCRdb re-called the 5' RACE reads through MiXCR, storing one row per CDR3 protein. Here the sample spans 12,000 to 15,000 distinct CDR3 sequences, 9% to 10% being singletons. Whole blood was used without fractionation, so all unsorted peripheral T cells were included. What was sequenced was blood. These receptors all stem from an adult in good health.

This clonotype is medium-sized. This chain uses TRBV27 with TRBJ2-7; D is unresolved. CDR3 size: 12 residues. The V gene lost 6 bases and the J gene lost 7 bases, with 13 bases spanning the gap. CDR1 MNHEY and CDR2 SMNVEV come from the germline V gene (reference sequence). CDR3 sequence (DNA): TGTGCCAGCAGAACGGGTCCCGGTGAGCAGTACTTC. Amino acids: CASRTGPGEQYF.

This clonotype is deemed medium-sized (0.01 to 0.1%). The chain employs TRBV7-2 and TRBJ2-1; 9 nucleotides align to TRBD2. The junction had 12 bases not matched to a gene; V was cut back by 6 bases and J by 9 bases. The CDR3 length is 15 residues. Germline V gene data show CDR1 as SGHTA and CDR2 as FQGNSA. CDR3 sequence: CASSLRLAGWGEQFF. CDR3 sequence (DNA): TGTGCCAGCAGTCTAAGGCTAGCGGGATGGGGTGAGCAGTTCTTC.

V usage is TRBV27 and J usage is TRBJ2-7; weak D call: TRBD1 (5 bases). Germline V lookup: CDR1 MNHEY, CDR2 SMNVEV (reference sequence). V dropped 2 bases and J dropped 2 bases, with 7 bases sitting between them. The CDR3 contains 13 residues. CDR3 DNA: TGTGCCAGCAGTTTAGACAGAACCTACGAGCAGTACTTC. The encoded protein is CASSLDRTYEQYF.

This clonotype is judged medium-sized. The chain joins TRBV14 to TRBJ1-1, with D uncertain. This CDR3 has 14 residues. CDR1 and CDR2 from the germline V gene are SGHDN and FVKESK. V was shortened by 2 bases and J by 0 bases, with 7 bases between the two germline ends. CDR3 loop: CASSQPGMNTEAFF. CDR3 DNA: TGTGCCAGCAGCCAACCGGGCATGAACACTGAAGCTTTCTTT.

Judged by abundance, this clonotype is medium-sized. CDR3 residues: CASSYQGINQPQHF. Here the CDR3 DNA reads TGTGCCAGCAGTTATCAGGGTATTAACCAGCCCCAGCATTTT. The chain carries TRBV5-6 and TRBJ1-5; tentative D call: TRBD1 (5 bases). The germline V gene has CDR1 SGHDT and CDR2 YYEEEE. This CDR3 is built from 14 residues. Trimming took off 5 bases at V and 7 bases at J, with 16 bases between the two ends.

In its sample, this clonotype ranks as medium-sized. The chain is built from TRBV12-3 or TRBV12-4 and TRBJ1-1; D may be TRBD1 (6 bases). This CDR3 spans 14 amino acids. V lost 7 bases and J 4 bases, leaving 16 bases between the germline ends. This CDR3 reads CASTEVGAGTEAFF. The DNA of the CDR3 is TGTGCCAGCACCGAAGTGGGGGCAGGCACTGAAGCTTTCTTT.

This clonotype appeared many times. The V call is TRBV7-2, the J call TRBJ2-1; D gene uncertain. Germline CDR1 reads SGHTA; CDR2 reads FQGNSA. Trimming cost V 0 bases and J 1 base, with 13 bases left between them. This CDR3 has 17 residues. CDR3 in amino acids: CASSLAAPTESYNEQFF. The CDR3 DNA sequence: TGTGCCAGCAGCTTAGCAGCGCCGACGGAGTCCTACAATGAGCAGTTCTTC.

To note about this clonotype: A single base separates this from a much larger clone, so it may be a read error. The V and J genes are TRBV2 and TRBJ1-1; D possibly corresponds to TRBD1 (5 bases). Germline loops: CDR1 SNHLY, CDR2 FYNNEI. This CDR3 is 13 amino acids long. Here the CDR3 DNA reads TGTGACAGCAGTGACGGTCCAGGGTCTGAAGCTTTCTTT. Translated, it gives CDSSDGPGSEAFF.

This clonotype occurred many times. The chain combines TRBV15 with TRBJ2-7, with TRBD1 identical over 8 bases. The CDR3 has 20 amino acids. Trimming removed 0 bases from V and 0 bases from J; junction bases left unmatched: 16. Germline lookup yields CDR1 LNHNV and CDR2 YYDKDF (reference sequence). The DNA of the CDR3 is TGTGCCACCAGCAGAGATAGGGGTATTAACAGGGGGGATTTCTCCTACGAGCAGTACTTC. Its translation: CATSRDRGINRGDFSYEQYF.

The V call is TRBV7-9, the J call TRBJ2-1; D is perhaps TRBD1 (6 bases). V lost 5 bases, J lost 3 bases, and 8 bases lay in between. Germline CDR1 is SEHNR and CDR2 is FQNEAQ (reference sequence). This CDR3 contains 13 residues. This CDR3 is CASSRTDYNEQFF. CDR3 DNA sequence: TGTGCCAGCAGCCGGACAGACTACAATGAGCAGTTCTTC.

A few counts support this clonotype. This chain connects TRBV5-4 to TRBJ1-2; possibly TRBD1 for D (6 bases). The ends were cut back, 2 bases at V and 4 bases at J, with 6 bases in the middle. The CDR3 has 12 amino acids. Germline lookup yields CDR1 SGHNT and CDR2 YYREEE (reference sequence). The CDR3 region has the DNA TGTGCCAGCAGCTTAGGGGGCTATGGCTACACCTTC. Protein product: CASSLGGYGYTF.

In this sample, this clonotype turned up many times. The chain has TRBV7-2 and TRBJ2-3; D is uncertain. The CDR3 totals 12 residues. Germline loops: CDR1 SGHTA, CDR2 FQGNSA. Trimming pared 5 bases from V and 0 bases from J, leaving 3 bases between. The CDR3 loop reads CASSPSTDTQYF. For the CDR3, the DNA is TGTGCCAGCAGCCCTAGCACAGATACGCAGTATTTT. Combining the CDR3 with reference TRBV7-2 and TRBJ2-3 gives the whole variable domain GAGVSQSPSNKVTEKGKDVELRCDPISGHTALYWYRQSLGQGLEFLIYFQGNSAPDKSGLPSDRFSAERTGGSVSTLTIQRTQQEDSAVYLCASSPSTDTQYFGPGTRLTVL.

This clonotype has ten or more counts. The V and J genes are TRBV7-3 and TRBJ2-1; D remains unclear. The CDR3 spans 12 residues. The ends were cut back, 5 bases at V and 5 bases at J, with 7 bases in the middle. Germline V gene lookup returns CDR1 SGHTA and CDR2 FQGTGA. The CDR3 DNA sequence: TGTGCCAGCAGCCCACATGACAATGAGCAGTTCTTC. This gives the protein CASSPHDNEQFF.

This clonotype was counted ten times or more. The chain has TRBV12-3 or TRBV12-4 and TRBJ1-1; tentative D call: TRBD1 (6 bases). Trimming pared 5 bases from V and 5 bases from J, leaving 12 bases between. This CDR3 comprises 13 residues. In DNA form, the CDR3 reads TGTGCCAGCAGTATGACAGGTTTGACTGAAGCTTTCTTT. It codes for CASSMTGLTEAFF.

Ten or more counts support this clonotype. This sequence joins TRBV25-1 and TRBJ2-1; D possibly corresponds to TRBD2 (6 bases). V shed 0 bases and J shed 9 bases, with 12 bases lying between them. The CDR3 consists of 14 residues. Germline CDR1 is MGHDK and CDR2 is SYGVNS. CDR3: CASSEYTTSAEQFF. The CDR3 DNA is TGTGCCAGCAGTGAATACACGACTAGTGCTGAGCAGTTCTTC.

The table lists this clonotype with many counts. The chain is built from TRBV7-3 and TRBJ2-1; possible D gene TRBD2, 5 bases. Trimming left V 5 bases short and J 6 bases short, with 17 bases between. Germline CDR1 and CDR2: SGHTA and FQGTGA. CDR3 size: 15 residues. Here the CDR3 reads CASSLHRGDSNEQFF. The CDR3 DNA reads TGTGCCAGCAGCCTCCACCGGGGAGATTCCAATGAGCAGTTCTTC.

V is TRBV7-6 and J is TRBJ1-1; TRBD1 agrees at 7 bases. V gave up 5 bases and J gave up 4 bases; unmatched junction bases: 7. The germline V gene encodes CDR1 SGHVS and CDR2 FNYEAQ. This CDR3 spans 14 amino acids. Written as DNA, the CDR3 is TGTGCCAGCAGCCCGACAGGGAGCGGCACTGAAGCTTTCTTT. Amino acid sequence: CASSPTGSGTEAFF.

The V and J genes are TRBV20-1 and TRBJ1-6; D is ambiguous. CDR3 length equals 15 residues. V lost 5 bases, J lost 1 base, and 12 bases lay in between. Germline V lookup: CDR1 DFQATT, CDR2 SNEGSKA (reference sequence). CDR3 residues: CSADREDSYNSPLHF. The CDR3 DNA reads TGCAGTGCTGATCGGGAGGATTCCTATAATTCACCCCTCCACTTT.

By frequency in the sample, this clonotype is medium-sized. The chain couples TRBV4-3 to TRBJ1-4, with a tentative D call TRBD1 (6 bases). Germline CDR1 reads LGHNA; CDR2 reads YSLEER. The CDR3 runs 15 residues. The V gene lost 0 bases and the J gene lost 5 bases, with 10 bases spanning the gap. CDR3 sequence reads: CASSQEWGRNEKLFF. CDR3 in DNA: TGCGCCAGCAGCCAAGAATGGGGGCGGAATGAAAAACTGTTTTTT.

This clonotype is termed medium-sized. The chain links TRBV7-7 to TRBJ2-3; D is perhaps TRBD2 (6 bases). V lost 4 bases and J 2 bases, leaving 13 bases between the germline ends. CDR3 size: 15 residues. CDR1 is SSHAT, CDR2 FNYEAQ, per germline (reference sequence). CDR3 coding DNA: TGTGCCAGCAGCTCCGGGGGACCGTACACAGATACGCAGTATTTT. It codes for CASSSGGPYTDTQYF.

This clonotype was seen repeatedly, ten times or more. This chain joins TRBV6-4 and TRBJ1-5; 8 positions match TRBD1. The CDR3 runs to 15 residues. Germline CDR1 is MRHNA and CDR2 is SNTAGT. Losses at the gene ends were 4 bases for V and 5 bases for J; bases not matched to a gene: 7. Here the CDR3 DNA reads TGTGCCAGCAGTGTTGGGACAGGAGCCCATCAGCCCCAGCATTTT. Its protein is CASSVGTGAHQPQHF.